The rows below give T cell receptor beta chains drawn from one sample of a study of response to subunit inactivated influenza vaccine. One entry per CDR3 protein results from TCRdb running MiXCR on the RT-PCR reads. The data contain about 530,000 distinct CDR3 sequences, 13% of them singletons. The source material was PBMCs from blood, sampled about 40 days after vaccination. All receptors come from a man in his fifties who received an inactivated influenza vaccine. CDR3s include the opening cysteine and the closing phenylalanine or tryptophan. The D gene is left open where the match is weak. Rows give clone size only sometimes, using once, few, many, or a class for an expanded clone.

TRBJ2-1 | TRBV5-1 | - | TRBD1 | TGCGCCAGCAGCATCGTACAGGGGATCGCCTACAATGAGCAGTTCTTC | CASSIVQGIAYNEQFF
TRBJ2-1 | TRBV11-3 | - | - | TGTGCCAGCAGCTTAGGCGGGGGCTACTCCTACAATGAGCAGTTCTTC | CASSLGGGYSYNEQFF
TRBJ1-2 | TRBV6-1 | - | TRBD1 | TGTGCCAGCAGTGAAGCGCTTCGGGACAGGGTCTATGGCTACACCTTC | CASSEALRDRVYGYTF
TRBJ1-5 | TRBV3-1 | few | - | TGTGCCAGCAGCCAAGATACAGGCTTTAATCAGCCCCAGCATTTT | CASSQDTGFNQPQHF
TRBJ2-1 | TRBV6-2/TRBV6-3 | few | TRBD2 | TGTGCCAGCGGGGAGCGGGACTTCTACAATGAGCAGTTCTTC | CASGERDFYNEQFF
TRBJ2-7 | TRBV7-2 | - | - | TGTGCCAGCAGCTTAGAAACCAGGGGCTCCTACGAGCAGTACTTC | CASSLETRGSYEQYF
TRBJ2-5 | TRBV24-1 | few | TRBD1 | TGTGCCACCAGGGCCGGGACAGCAGAGACCCAGTACTTC | CATRAGTAETQYF
TRBJ2-1 | TRBV4-1 | few | - | TGCGCCAGCAGCCAAGACCAGTCGTGGAGATGGAATGAGCAGTTCTTC | CASSQDQSWRWNEQFF
TRBJ1-4 | TRBV5-6 | few | - | TGTGCCAGCAGCTGGGGACCGGTGACAGAGAATGAAAAACTGTTTTTT | CASSWGPVTENEKLFF
TRBJ2-1 | TRBV11-2 | - | TRBD2 | TGTGCCAGCAGCACCCATGAGGCGGGGGGGCTTAATGAGCAGTTCTTC | CASSTHEAGGLNEQFF
TRBJ2-5 | TRBV7-2 | few | - | TGTGCCAGCAGCTTAAATATGGCGAGGCGGGGCCAAGAGACCCAGTACTTC | CASSLNMARRGQETQYF
TRBJ1-1 | TRBV12-3/TRBV12-4 | many | - | TGTGCCAGCAGTTTAGTGTGGAAGGGGGTAGCTTTCTTT | CASSLVWKGVAFF
TRBJ2-3 | TRBV24-1 | - | TRBD2 | TGTGCCACCAGTGAACCCCCCCGCGGGGGGGCGACAGATACGCAGTATTTT | CATSEPPRGGATDTQYF
TRBJ2-5 | TRBV29-1 | few | - | TGCAGCGTTGATCCGGGGCAAGAGACCCAGTACTTC | CSVDPGQETQYF
TRBJ2-2 | TRBV29-1 | - | - | TGCAGTGTCACAAGACCGGGACCGAACACCGGGGAGCTGTTTTTT | CSVTRPGPNTGELFF
TRBJ1-5 | TRBV2 | - | - | TGTGTCAGCAGTGAGACTTTATGGGAGCCTGGCAATCAGCCCCAGCATTTT | CVSSETLWEPGNQPQHF
TRBJ2-7 | TRBV29-1 | - | - | TGCAGCGCCCTCCGGGACCCACTTTCCTACGAGCAGTACTTC | CSALRDPLSYEQYF
TRBJ2-1 | TRBV11-2 | few | TRBD1 | TGTGCCAGCAGCTTACAAATCGGGGGACAGGGTGTTTTCGATGAGCAGTTCTTC | CASSLQIGGQGVFDEQFF
TRBJ2-5 | TRBV5-1 | - | TRBD2 | TGCGCCAGCAGCAAACTAGCGGGGCAAGAGACCCAGTACTTC | CASSKLAGQETQYF
TRBJ2-1 | TRBV4-2 | - | - | TGTGCCAGCAGATTGGAAACCTACAATGAGCAGTTCTTC | CASRLETYNEQFF
TRBJ2-7 | TRBV7-2 | few | - | TGTGCCAGCAGCTTAGGAGACCTTCGGTCATACGAGCAGTACTTC | CASSLGDLRSYEQYF
TRBJ1-4 | TRBV10-3 | - | - | TGTGCCATCAGTGCGGAGGTGTCCAGTGAAAAACTGTTTTTT | CAISAEVSSEKLFF
TRBJ2-7 | TRBV20-1 | - | - | TGCAGTGCTCCACAGCGAATACTACAGGAGGGCCGGGTCGAGCAGTACTTC | CSAPQRILQEGRVEQYF
TRBJ1-5 | TRBV20-1 | - | TRBD1 | TGCAGTGCGGGACAGGGTAAAAAGCAGCCCCAGCATTTT | CSAGQGKKQPQHF
TRBJ2-1 | TRBV4-3 | few | TRBD2 | TGCGCCAGCAGCCAAGACAGAGTAACTAGCGGGGGTAGGAATGAGCAGTTCTTC | CASSQDRVTSGGRNEQFF
TRBJ2-7 | TRBV7-2 | - | - | TGTGCCAGCAGCTTATTATCCGGGACTGTTTACGAGCAGTACTTC | CASSLLSGTVYEQYF
TRBJ2-7 | TRBV6-5 | - | - | TGTGCCAGCAGTTACTCGACCAAAGGTCCCTCCGAGCAGTACTTC | CASSYSTKGPSEQYF
TRBJ2-2 | TRBV12-2 | - | - | TGTGCAAGTCGCTCGCGACAGGGAGGGACCGGGGAGCTGTTTTTT | CASRSRQGGTGELFF
TRBJ2-5 | TRBV28 | - | - | TGTGCCAGCAGTTTAGTGGCCGCACGGGGGACCCAGTACTTC | CASSLVAARGTQYF
TRBJ2-7 | TRBV30 | few | TRBD2 | TGTGCCTGGAGTGTACATAGCGGGGGGGCCTACGAGCAGTACTTC | CAWSVHSGGAYEQYF
TRBJ2-5 | TRBV7-2 | few | - | TGTGCCAGCAGCTTTATACAAGAGACCCAGTACTTC | CASSFIQETQYF
TRBJ2-7 | TRBV20-1 | few | TRBD2 | TGCAGTGCTCAACGCGCCGGGACTAGCACCTACGAGCAGTACTTC | CSAQRAGTSTYEQYF
TRBJ2-1 | TRBV29-1 | many | - | TGCAGCGTTGCTGGATGGGGGGACAATGAGCAGTTCTTC | CSVAGWGDNEQFF
TRBJ1-3 | TRBV12-3/TRBV12-4 | few | - | TGTGCCAGCACAAACAGGGAACTAACTGGAAACACCATATATTTT | CASTNRELTGNTIYF
TRBJ1-6 | TRBV12-3/TRBV12-4 | few | TRBD1 | TGTGCCAGCAGTCCCGCCGGGACAGGGGTTTCACCCCTCCACTTT | CASSPAGTGVSPLHF
TRBJ2-7 | TRBV6-1 | - | - | TGTGCCAGCAGTCGAACTAGAAGCTACGAGCAGTACTTC | CASSRTRSYEQYF
TRBJ1-6 | TRBV6-1 | - | - | TGTGCCAGCACCGTATTGGCAGGGGTCTCACCCCTCCACTTT | CASTVLAGVSPLHF
TRBJ2-5 | TRBV6-5 | few | TRBD2 | TGTGCCAGCAGTTTCGTCAGCGGGGTTGGGGAGACCCAGTACTTC | CASSFVSGVGETQYF
TRBJ2-3 | TRBV20-1 | few | TRBD2 | TGCAGTGCTAGAGATCCCCCAAGGCTAGCGGACACAGATACGCAGTATTTT | CSARDPPRLADTDTQYF
TRBJ2-1 | TRBV21-1 | - | - | TGTGCCAGCGCCTCCTCAGCAGGTAGCTCCTACAATGAGCAGTTCTTC | CASASSAGSSYNEQFF
TRBJ2-7 | TRBV20-1 | - | - | TGCAGTGCTAGAATCCTTGGAGACAGCCCCTACGAGCAGTACTTC | CSARILGDSPYEQYF
TRBJ1-1 | TRBV10-2 | few | TRBD1 | TGCGCCAGCACCTCCTTACCTGACAGGGATACTGAAGCTTTCTTT | CASTSLPDRDTEAFF